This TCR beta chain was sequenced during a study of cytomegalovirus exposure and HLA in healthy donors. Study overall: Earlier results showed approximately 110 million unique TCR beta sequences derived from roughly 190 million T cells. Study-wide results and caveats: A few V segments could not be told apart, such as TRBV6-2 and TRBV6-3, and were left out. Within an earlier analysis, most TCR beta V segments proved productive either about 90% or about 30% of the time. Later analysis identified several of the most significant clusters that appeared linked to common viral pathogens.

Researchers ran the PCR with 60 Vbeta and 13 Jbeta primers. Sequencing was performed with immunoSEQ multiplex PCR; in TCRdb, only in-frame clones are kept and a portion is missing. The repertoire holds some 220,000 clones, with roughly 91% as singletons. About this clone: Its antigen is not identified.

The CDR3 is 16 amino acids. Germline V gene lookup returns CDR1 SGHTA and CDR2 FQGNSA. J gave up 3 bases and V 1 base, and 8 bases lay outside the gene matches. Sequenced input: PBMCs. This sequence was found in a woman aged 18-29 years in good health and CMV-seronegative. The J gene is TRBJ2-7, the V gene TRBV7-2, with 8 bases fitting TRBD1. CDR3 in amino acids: CASSLGLPRGRYEQYF. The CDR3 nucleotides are TGTGCCAGCAGCTTAGGTCTCCCCAGGGGGCGCTACGAGCAGTACTTC.